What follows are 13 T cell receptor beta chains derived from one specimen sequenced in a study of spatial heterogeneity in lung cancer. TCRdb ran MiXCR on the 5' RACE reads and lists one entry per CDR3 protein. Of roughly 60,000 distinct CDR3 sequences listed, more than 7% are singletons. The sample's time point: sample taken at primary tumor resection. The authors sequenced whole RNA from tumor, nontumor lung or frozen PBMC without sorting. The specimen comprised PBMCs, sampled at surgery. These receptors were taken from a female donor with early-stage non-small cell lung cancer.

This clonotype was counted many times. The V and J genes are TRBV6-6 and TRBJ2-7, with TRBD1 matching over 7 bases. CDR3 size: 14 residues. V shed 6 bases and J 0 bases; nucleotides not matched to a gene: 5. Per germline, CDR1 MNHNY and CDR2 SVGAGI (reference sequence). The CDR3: CASRSRTGSYEQYV. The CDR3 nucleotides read TGTGCCAGCAGGAGCCGGACAGGCTCCTACGAGCAGTACGTC.

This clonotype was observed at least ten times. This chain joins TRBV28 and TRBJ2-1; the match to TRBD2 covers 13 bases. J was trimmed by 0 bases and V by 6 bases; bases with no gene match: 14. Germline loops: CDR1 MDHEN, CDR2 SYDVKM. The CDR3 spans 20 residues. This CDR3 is CASRWTLGTSGITSYNEQFF. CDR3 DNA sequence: TGTGCCAGCAGATGGACCCTGGGGACTAGCGGGATCACCTCCTACAATGAGCAGTTCTTC.

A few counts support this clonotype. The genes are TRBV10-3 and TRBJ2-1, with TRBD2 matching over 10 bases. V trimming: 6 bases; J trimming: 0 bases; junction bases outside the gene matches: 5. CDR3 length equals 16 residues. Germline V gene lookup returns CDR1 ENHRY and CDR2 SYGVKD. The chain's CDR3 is CAIRYSSGSSYNEQFF. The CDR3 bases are TGTGCCATCAGATATTCTAGCGGGAGCTCCTACAATGAGCAGTTCTTC.

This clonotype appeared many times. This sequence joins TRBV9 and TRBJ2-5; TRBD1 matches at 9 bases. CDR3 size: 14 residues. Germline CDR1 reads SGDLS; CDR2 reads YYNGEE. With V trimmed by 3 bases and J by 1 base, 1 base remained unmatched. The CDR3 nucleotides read TGTGCCAGCAGCGCGACAGGGGGCCAAGAGACCCAGTACTTC. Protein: CASSATGGQETQYF. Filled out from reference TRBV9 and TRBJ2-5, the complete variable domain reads DSGVTQTPKHLITATGQRVTLRCSPRSGDLSVYWYQQSLDQGLQFLIQYYNGEERAKGNILERFSAQQFPDLHSELNLSSLELGDSALYFCASSATGGQETQYFGPGTRLLVL.

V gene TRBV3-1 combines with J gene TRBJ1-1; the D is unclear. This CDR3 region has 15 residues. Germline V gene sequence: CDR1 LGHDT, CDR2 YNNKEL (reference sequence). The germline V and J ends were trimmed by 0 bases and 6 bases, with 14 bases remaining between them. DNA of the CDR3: TGTGCCAGCAGCCAAGAGAGCCTCCCGCGGGCTGAAGCTTTCTTT. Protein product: CASSQESLPRAEAFF.

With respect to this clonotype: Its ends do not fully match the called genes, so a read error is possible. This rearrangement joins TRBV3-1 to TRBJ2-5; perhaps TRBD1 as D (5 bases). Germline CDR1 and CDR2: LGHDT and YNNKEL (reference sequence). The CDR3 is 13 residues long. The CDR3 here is CASSQASVQEVGF. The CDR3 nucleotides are TGTGCCAGCAGCCAAGCCTCGGTACAGGAAGTGGGCTTC.

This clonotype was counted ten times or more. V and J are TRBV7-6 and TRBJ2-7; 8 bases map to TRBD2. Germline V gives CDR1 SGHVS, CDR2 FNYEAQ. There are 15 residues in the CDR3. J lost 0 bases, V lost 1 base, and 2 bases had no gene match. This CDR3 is CASSLGGTSSYEQYF. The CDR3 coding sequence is TGTGCCAGCAGCTTAGGAGGGACTAGCTCCTACGAGCAGTACTTC.

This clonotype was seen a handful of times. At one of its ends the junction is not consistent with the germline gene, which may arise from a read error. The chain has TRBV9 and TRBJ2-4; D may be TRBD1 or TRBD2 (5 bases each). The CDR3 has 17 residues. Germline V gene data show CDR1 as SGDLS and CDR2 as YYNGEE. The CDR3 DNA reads TGTGCCAGCAGGGTAGAGAGGGGACCTATAGCCAAAAACATTCAGTACTTC. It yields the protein CASRVERGPIAKNIQYF. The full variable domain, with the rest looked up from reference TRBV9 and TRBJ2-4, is DSGVTQTPKHLITATGQRVTLRCSPRSGDLSVYWYQQSLDQGLQFLIQYYNGEERAKGNILERFSAQQFPDLHSELNLSSLELGDSALYFCASRVERGPIAKNIQYFGAGTRLSVL.

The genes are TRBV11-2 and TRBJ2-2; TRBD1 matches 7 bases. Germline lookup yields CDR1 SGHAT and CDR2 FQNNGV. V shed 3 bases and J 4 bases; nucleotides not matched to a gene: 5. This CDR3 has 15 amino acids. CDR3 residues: CASSFRGRGTGELFF. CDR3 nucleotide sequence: TGTGCCAGCAGCTTCAGGGGGAGAGGCACCGGGGAGCTGTTTTTT.

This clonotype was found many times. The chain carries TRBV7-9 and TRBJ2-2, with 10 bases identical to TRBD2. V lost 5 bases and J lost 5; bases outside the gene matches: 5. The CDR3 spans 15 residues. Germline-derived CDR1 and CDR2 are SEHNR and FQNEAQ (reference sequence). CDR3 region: CASSASGGPTGELFF. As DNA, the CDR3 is TGTGCCAGCAGCGCTAGCGGGGGACCGACCGGGGAGCTGTTTTTT.

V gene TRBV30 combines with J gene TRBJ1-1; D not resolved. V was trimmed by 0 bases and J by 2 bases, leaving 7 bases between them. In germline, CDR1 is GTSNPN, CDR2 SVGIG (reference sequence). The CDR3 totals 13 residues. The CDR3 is CAWSVQGNTEAFF. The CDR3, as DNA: TGTGCCTGGAGTGTACAAGGAAACACTGAAGCTTTCTTT.

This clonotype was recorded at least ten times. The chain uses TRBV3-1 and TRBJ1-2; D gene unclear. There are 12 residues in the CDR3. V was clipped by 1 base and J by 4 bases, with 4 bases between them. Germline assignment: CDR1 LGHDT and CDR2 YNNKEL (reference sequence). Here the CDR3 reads CASSQVAYGYTF. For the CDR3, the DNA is TGTGCCAGCAGCCAAGTTGCCTATGGCTACACCTTC. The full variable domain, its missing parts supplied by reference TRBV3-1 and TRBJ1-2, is DTAVSQTPKYLVTQMGNDKSIKCEQNLGHDTMYWYKQDSKKFLKIMFSYNNKELIINETVPNRFSPKSPDKAHLNLHINSLELGDSAVYFCASSQVAYGYTFGSGTRLTVV.

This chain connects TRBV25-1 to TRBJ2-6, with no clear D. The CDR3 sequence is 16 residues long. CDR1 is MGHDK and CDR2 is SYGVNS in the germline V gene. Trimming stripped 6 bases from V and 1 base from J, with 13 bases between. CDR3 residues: CASSAPWGSGANVLTF. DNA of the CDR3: TGTGCCAGCAGCGCCCCATGGGGTTCTGGGGCCAACGTCCTGACTTTC.